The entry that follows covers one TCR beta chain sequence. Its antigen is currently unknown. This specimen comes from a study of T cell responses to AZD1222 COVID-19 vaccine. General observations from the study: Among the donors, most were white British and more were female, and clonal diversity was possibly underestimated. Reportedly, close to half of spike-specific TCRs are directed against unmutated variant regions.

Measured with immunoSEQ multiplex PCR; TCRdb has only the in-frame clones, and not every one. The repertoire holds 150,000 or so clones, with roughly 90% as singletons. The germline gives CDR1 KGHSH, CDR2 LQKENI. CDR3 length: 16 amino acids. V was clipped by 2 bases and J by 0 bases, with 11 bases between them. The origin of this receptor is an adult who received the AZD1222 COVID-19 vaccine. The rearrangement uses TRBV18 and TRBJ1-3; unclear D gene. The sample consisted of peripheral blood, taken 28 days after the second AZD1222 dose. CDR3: CASSPSNTFSGNTIYF. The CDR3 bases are TGTGCCAGCTCACCATCTAACACCTTCTCTGGAAACACCATATATTTT.